These 5 T cell receptor beta chains came from one sample sequenced in a study of graft-versus-host responses after intestinal transplantation. The repertoire was sequenced with immunoSEQ multiplex PCR; TCRdb's copy has only in-frame clones and lacks some. The repertoire holds 20,000 to 30,000 clones, with around four fifths as singletons. The sequencing used PBMCs, collected almost 29 days after intestinal transplant. These receptors all stem from a human patient who received an intestinal transplant, so some T cells may come from the graft donor.

This sequence joins TRBV2 and TRBJ1-2; 11 bases match TRBD1. Germline lookup yields CDR1 SNHLY and CDR2 FYNNEI. V was pared by 6 bases and J by 2 bases, with 2 bases of the junction left unmatched. This CDR3 has 14 amino acids. DNA of the CDR3: TGTGCCAGCAGCTGGGACAGGGGGAACTATGGCTACACCTTC. Its protein is CASSWDRGNYGYTF.

J is TRBJ2-2 and V is TRBV7-9, with unresolved D. The V gene lost 1 base and the J gene lost 6 bases, with 12 bases spanning the gap. The CDR3 runs to 15 residues. Germline CDR1 SEHNR, CDR2 FQNEAQ (reference sequence). CDR3 bases: TGTGCCAGCAGCTTAGGTGAATGGGAATCCGGGGAGCTGTTTTTT. Its protein is CASSLGEWESGELFF.

The chain uses TRBV30 and TRBJ2-2; D may be TRBD2 (6 bases). This CDR3 is built from 13 residues. Germline-derived CDR1 and CDR2 are GTSNPN and SVGIG (reference sequence). V was trimmed by 2 bases and J by 4 bases, leaving 8 bases between them. The CDR3 coding sequence is TGTGCCTGGAGTTGGGACTCCACCGGGGAGCTGTTTTTT. This codes for CAWSWDSTGELFF.

Here the CDR3 reads CASSLDLAGVNQETQYF. The DNA for the CDR3 is TGTGCCAGCAGCTTAGATCTAGCGGGAGTCAACCAAGAGACCCAGTACTTC. The V call is TRBV11-1, the J call TRBJ2-5; TRBD2 matches at 10 bases. Germline CDR1 is SGHAT and CDR2 is FQDESV (reference sequence). Trimming took 1 base from V and 0 from J; bases not matched to a gene: 5. The CDR3 is made up of 17 amino acids.

This clone was recorded once. This chain joins TRBV4-1 and TRBJ2-3, with TRBD2 matching over 16 bases. Germline assignment: CDR1 MGHRA and CDR2 YSYEKL. CDR3 length: 17 amino acids. V gave up 4 bases and J gave up 2 bases; unmatched junction bases: 3. The DNA of the CDR3 is TGCGCCAGCAGCCCGGGACTAGCGGGGGGGTACACAGATACGCAGTATTTT. This translates into CASSPGLAGGYTDTQYF.